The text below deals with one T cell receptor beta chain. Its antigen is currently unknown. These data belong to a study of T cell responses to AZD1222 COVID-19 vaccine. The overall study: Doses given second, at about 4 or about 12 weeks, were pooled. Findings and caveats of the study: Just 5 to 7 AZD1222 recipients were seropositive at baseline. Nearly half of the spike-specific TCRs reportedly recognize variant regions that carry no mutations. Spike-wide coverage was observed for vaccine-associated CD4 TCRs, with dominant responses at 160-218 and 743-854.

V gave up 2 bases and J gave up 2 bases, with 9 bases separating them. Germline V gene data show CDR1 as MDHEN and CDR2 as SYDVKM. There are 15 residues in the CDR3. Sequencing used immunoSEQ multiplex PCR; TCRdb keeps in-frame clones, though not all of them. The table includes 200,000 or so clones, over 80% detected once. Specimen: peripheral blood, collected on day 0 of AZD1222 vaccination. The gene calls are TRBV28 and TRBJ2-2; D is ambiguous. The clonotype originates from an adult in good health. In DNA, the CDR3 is TGTGCCAGCAGTTTAATACAGATCAACACCGGGGAGCTGTTTTTT. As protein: CASSLIQINTGELFF.